These T cell receptor beta chains were read from a single sample in a study of vaccination and CD4 T cells after COVID-19. TCRdb used MiXCR to reprocess the PCR reads, holding one entry per CDR3 protein. The data contain roughly 28,000 distinct CDR3 sequences, approximately 48% of them singletons. The sequencing here drew on CD4+ T cells from blood, taken about 7 months after SARS-CoV-2 vaccination. The source of these receptors is a human donor who had recovered from COVID-19. Both conserved end residues are part of each CDR3. A D gene is named only where the DNA matches it firmly. Not every row has a clone size; where given, it reads once, few, many or a size class.

d_gene	v_gene	abundance	j_gene	CDR3nt	CDR3aa
.	TRBV7-9	.	TRBJ1-2	TGTGCCAGCACCGATGTGAGGGACTATGGCTACACCTTC	CASTDVRDYGYTF
TRBD1	TRBV28	few	TRBJ1-5	TGTGCCAGCATTCTAACAGGGGGCCTTCAGCCCCAGCATTTT	CASILTGGLQPQHF
TRBD1	TRBV28	few	TRBJ2-1	TGTGCCACTGGACAGGGACCCTACAATGAGCAGTTCTTC	CATGQGPYNEQFF
.	TRBV6-1	.	TRBJ2-1	TGTGCCAGCACGCGGGACTCCGAGAATGAGCAGTTCTTC	CASTRDSENEQFF
.	TRBV5-1	.	TRBJ1-2	TGCGCCAGCAGCTTGGTACCGACAGGTAGCTATGGCTACACCTTC	CASSLVPTGSYGYTF
.	TRBV25-1	.	TRBJ2-5	TGTGCCAGCAGTGAATTAGGCAGGACCTCTGGGGAGACCCAGTACTTC	CASSELGRTSGETQYF
TRBD1	TRBV19	.	TRBJ1-1	TGTGCCAGTAGTAAAGGGGACAGCTCTGAAGCTTTCTTT	CASSKGDSSEAFF
.	TRBV19	once	TRBJ1-5	TGTGCCAGTAGTACCCGGATTGGAAATCAGCCCCAGCATTTT	CASSTRIGNQPQHF
TRBD2	TRBV20-1	.	TRBJ2-1	TGCAGTGCGCACAGACGACTAGCGGGAGGAAATGAGCAGTTCTTC	CSAHRRLAGGNEQFF
TRBD1	TRBV6-1	few	TRBJ1-5	TGTGCCACCGGGGGGGACAGGGGTAGCAATCAGCCCCAGCATTTT	CATGGDRGSNQPQHF
TRBD1	TRBV6-1	few	TRBJ1-2	TGTGCCAGCAGTGAAGCAGGGGGCCACTATGGCTACACCTTC	CASSEAGGHYGYTF